The present T cell receptor (beta chain) was sequenced within a study of cytomegalovirus exposure and HLA in healthy donors. Use of 60 Vbeta and 13 Jbeta primers characterized the PCR. The repertoire was sequenced with immunoSEQ multiplex PCR; TCRdb's copy has only in-frame clones and lacks some. The table lists roughly 160,000 clones, about four fifths of them singletons, with 7% to 9.5% in the top ten. Looked up from germline, CDR1 is LGHNA and CDR2 is YSLEER. V lost 1 base to trimming and J lost 7 bases, with 10 bases between them. The CDR3 runs to 13 residues. This receptor was identified in a male donor in good health and CMV-seropositive. This chain connects TRBV4-3 to TRBJ2-5; D call uncertain. The material sequenced was PBMCs. The CDR3 loop reads CASSQGGTGTQYF. The CDR3 region has the DNA TGCGCCAGCAGCCAAGGTGGTACGGGGACCCAGTACTTC.